This TCR beta chain was documented in a study of CD8+ T cells in alopecia areata. Study-wide background: It was oral tofacitinib, at 5 to 10 mg twice daily, that treated patients received. The duration of tofacitinib was 6 to 18 months, with 6 months off drug afterward. Whole-study findings and limits: For lesional scalp, especially alopecia totalis/universalis, clonality was higher than in normal scalp. Patients displayed less clarity in TCR sharing than mice, a finding possibly related to HLA.

The length of the CDR3 is 19 residues. Germline values: CDR1 SQVTM, CDR2 ANQGSEA. V lost 0 bases and J 3 bases, leaving 27 bases between the germline ends. RNA, once extracted, was reverse transcribed into cDNA for use as the sequencing template. TCRdb's copy holds only in-frame clones and misses some; the assay was immunoSEQ multiplex PCR. The sample yields 150,000 or so clones, more than 40% seen once. A note on this clone: The antigen is not known.

The origin of this receptor is a human donor with alopecia areata. The V and J genes are TRBV29-1 and TRBJ2-7; possibly TRBD2 for D (5 bases). Sequencing was done on a sample of CD4+ T cells sorted from blood. Here the CDR3 DNA reads TGCAGCGTTGAAGAAATGCACTGGGATAGCGATTTTGGGGTCTACGAGCAGTACTTC. This sequence encodes CSVEEMHWDSDFGVYEQYF.